The table lists the clone carrying this T cell receptor beta chain with a few counts. The antigen is unknown. The study excluded patients with uncontrolled infection, other autoimmune disease, pregnancy or lactation. Blood was obtained at the first hyperthyroidism diagnosis, which preceded any ophthalmopathy symptoms. This entry belongs to a study of T cells in Graves' hyperthyroidism and ophthalmopathy. The overall study: The initial diagnosis was the point when peripheral blood was collected, ahead of any treatment.

CDR3 size: 18 residues. Per the germline V gene, CDR1 is SQVTM and CDR2 is ANQGSEA. V shed 4 bases and J shed 0 bases, with 23 bases lying between them. Study-wide results and caveats: The model anticipated ophthalmopathy a median around six months pre-onset.

Using RNA transcripts as the source, TCR beta CDR3 regions were amplified. Carried out on the TCR CDR3, a first-round RT-PCR used the HTBI primer set. Using its own MiXCR run on the multiplex PCR reads, TCRdb lists one record per CDR3 protein. The sample yields more than 300,000 distinct CDR3 sequences, roughly 17% seen once. The rearrangement uses TRBV29-1 and TRBJ2-3; D assignment may be TRBD1 or TRBD2 (6 bases each). Sequencing was performed on blood. The source is a woman aged 25 to 39 with Graves' hyperthyroidism that later progressed to Graves' ophthalmopathy. The CDR3 spells CSVVGGTQSQGSTDTQYF. The CDR3, as DNA: TGCAGCGTTGTGGGGGGCACACAGTCGCAGGGGAGCACAGATACGCAGTATTTT.